The 27 T cell receptor beta chains presented below share a single source sample, sequenced in a study of blood T cell repertoires in COVID-19. The protocol was immunoSEQ multiplex PCR, while the TCRdb copy is restricted to in-frame clones and leaves out a portion. The data show fewer than 200,000 clones, with 80% seen just once and 6.5% held by the top ten. Sequencing was performed on peripheral blood. The receptors derive from a man in his 70s with active or convalescent COVID-19.

This clone was counted ten times or more. An end of the junction differs from the germline gene, which may be a read error. The CDR3 nucleotides are TGCGCCAGCAGCAAAGAGGGAAGCGGGGGGGCAGATACGCAGTATTTT. It specifies CASSKEGSGGADTQYF. The chain has TRBV4-3 and TRBJ2-3, with 10 nucleotides matching TRBD2. The length of the CDR3 is 16 residues. CDR1 and CDR2 (germline): LGHNA, YSLEER.

This clone was recorded a few times. V usage is TRBV15 and J usage is TRBJ2-3; 11 bases map to TRBD1. CDR1 LNHNV and CDR2 YYDKDF come from the germline V gene (reference sequence). The CDR3 totals 14 residues. V dropped 4 bases and J dropped 5; count of bases not matched to a gene: 2. Here the CDR3 DNA reads TGTGCCACCAGCATTGGGACAGGGGGAGATACGCAGTATTTT. Residues: CATSIGTGGDTQYF.

This clone was counted at least ten times. J is TRBJ2-6 and V is TRBV2; TRBD1 agrees at 8 bases. V shed 7 bases, J shed 0 bases, and the junction held 8 bases outside the gene matches. Germline lookup yields CDR1 SNHLY and CDR2 FYNNEI. The CDR3 spans 17 residues. The CDR3 DNA reads as TGTGCCAGCAATATGGGACAGGCCCTCTCTGGGGCCAACGTCCTGACTTTC. It specifies CASNMGQALSGANVLTF.

This chain connects TRBV9 to TRBJ2-7, with 8 bases matching TRBD1. CDR1 and CDR2 (germline): SGDLS, YYNGEE. The CDR3 runs to 15 residues. J lost 2 bases, V lost 2 bases, and 6 bases had no gene match. CDR3 nucleotide sequence: TGTGCCAGCAGCGTGAGGCAGGGGGCCCCCTACGAGCAGTACTTC. This codes for CASSVRQGAPYEQYF.

The rearrangement links TRBV15 to TRBJ2-7, with TRBD2 as a possible D gene (5 bases). The CDR3 is 13 residues long. The germline V and J ends were trimmed by 3 bases and 7 bases, with 13 bases remaining between them. Germline loops: CDR1 LNHNV, CDR2 YYDKDF (reference sequence). CDR3 sequence reads: CATSSRIAQEQYF. CDR3 DNA: TGTGCCACCAGCAGTAGAATAGCGCAAGAGCAGTACTTC.

The chain couples TRBV7-9 to TRBJ2-1; 11 bases match TRBD2. The germline gives CDR1 SEHNR, CDR2 FQNEAQ (reference sequence). This CDR3 spans 16 amino acids. Trimming cost V 1 base and J 8 bases; bases outside gene matches: 7. CDR3 protein: CASSLGRLAGTDEQFF. Here the CDR3 DNA reads TGTGCCAGCAGCTTAGGGAGACTAGCGGGAACGGATGAGCAGTTCTTC.

V gene TRBV5-1 combines with J gene TRBJ1-2; D remains ambiguous. Between the trimmed V and J ends, which lost 4 bases and 5 bases, there was a span of 15 bases. Germline V gene sequence: CDR1 SGHRS, CDR2 YFSETQ. This CDR3 is built from 14 residues. CDR3 coding DNA: TGCGCCAGCAGCGCTGTCCTAGACTCTTATGGCTACACCTTC. Its protein product is CASSAVLDSYGYTF.

This chain uses TRBV10-2 with TRBJ2-6, with 12 positions matching TRBD1. CDR3 length equals 18 residues. The germline gives CDR1 WSHSY, CDR2 SAAADI. The V gene end was trimmed by 4 bases and the J gene end by 2 bases; junction bases not matched to a gene: 6. The CDR3 region is CASSGGDRGLTGANVLTF. The CDR3, as DNA: TGCGCCAGCAGTGGCGGGGACAGGGGGCTGACTGGGGCCAACGTCCTGACTTTC.

The chain has TRBV30 and TRBJ2-3, with 7 bases fitting TRBD2. The germline gives CDR1 GTSNPN, CDR2 SVGIG (reference sequence). J gave up 5 bases and V 4 bases, and 12 bases lay outside the gene matches. The CDR3 length is 15 residues. The CDR3 spells CAWTLRGRAEDTQYF. In nucleotides, the CDR3 is TGTGCCTGGACCCTCCGTGGGAGGGCTGAAGATACGCAGTATTTT.

The chain couples TRBV6-1 to TRBJ1-5; D is unresolved. CDR1 is MNHNS, CDR2 SASEGT, per germline. The CDR3 loop spans 14 amino acids. V was trimmed by 1 base and J by 5 bases, leaving 9 bases between them. CDR3 coding DNA: TGTGCCAGCAGTGAAGAGACAACTGATCAGCCCCAGCATTTT. This sequence encodes CASSEETTDQPQHF.

V is TRBV19 and J is TRBJ2-7; tentative D call: TRBD2 (5 bases). Germline CDR1 reads LNHDA; CDR2 reads SQIVND (reference sequence). Trimming removed 10 bases at V and 7 bases at J, with 20 bases between. The CDR3 has 13 amino acids. The CDR3 loop reads CATRPGSRGEQYF. CDR3 DNA sequence: TGTGCCACCCGCCCCGGGTCCCGAGGGGAGCAGTACTTC.

This clone was counted a few times. The chain recombines TRBV2 with TRBJ1-1, with D unresolved. V was pared by 3 bases and J by 7 bases, with 18 bases between. This CDR3 contains 15 residues. Germline V gene lookup returns CDR1 SNHLY and CDR2 FYNNEI. The CDR3 DNA reads as TGTGCCAGCAGTGAGGCGAGGACGATAGCGCTTGAAGCTTTCTTT. Amino acid sequence: CASSEARTIALEAFF.

V gene TRBV18 combines with J gene TRBJ1-1; D remains unclear. The germline V gene has CDR1 KGHSH and CDR2 LQKENI. This CDR3 is built from 13 residues. V lost 3 bases to trimming and J lost 5 bases, with 10 bases between them. The CDR3 sequence is CASSPSQRTEAFF. The CDR3 DNA reads as TGTGCCAGCTCACCTAGCCAACGGACTGAAGCTTTCTTT.

The chain links TRBV6-5 to TRBJ2-2, with TRBD1 matching over 7 bases. Trimming removed 7 bases from V and 4 bases from J; junction bases left unmatched: 9. This CDR3 comprises 15 residues. CDR1 and CDR2 (germline): MNHEY, SVGAGI. The CDR3 region has the DNA TGTGCCAGCAACCCCACAGGGGTTAGCACCGGGGAGCTGTTTTTT. Amino acid sequence: CASNPTGVSTGELFF.

With respect to this clone: The identical CDR3 is also encoded by other nucleotide sequences in the sample. The J gene is TRBJ2-7, the V gene TRBV18; 9 nucleotides match TRBD1. The junction had 2 bases not matched to a gene; V was cut back by 2 bases and J by 3 bases. The CDR3 is made up of 14 amino acids. Germline CDR1 reads KGHSH; CDR2 reads LQKENI. This chain's CDR3 is CASSPDRGVYEQYF. The DNA of the CDR3 is TGTGCCAGCTCACCAGACAGGGGGGTCTACGAGCAGTACTTC.

The rearrangement uses TRBV5-1 and TRBJ2-1; 8 bases align to TRBD2. Trimming removed 0 bases from V and 6 bases from J; junction bases left unmatched: 5. Germline V gene data show CDR1 as SGHRS and CDR2 as YFSETQ. The CDR3 runs to 15 residues. The CDR3 nucleotides are TGCGCCAGCAGCTTGGCAGCGGGAGCTATCAATGAGCAGTTCTTC. It codes for CASSLAAGAINEQFF.

The chain combines TRBV5-1 with TRBJ1-1; perhaps TRBD1 as D (5 bases). Germline assignment: CDR1 SGHRS and CDR2 YFSETQ. This CDR3 has 16 amino acids. With 3 bases removed from V and 3 bases from J, the gap between germline ends came to 18 bases. CDR3: CASSSPEGREDTEAFF. DNA of the CDR3: TGCGCCAGCAGCTCCCCGGAGGGGCGAGAGGACACTGAAGCTTTCTTT.

The V and J genes are TRBV27 and TRBJ2-1, with 7 bases identical to TRBD2. This CDR3 is built from 14 residues. V dropped 3 bases and J dropped 8; count of bases not matched to a gene: 7. Germline V gives CDR1 MNHEY, CDR2 SMNVEV (reference sequence). CDR3 sequence: CASSFRTRRDEQFF. CDR3 coding DNA: TGTGCCAGCAGTTTCAGGACTAGGCGCGATGAGCAGTTCTTC.

This clone was found once. This chain uses TRBV7-2 with TRBJ2-5; D might be TRBD2 (6 bases). This CDR3 has 14 residues. Trimming stripped 3 bases from V and 8 bases from J, with 16 bases between. Looked up from germline, CDR1 is SGHTA and CDR2 is FQGNSA. As DNA, the CDR3 is TGTGCCAGCAGCTTCACCCCCGGAGGGCCAACCCAGTACTTC. Residues: CASSFTPGGPTQYF.

The rearrangement joins TRBV5-1 to TRBJ2-1; 9 positions match TRBD2. Germline loops: CDR1 SGHRS, CDR2 YFSETQ. Germline trimming cut 4 bases from V and 10 bases from J; bases unmatched to any gene: 9. The CDR3 consists of 14 residues. The CDR3 loop is CASSLKEAGGEQFF. CDR3 coding DNA: TGCGCCAGCAGCCTGAAGGAGGCGGGAGGGGAGCAGTTCTTC.

V and J are TRBV3-1 (or the pseudogene TRBV3-2) and TRBJ2-5; 9 nucleotides line up with TRBD2. CDR1 and CDR2 (germline): LGHDT, YNNKEL (reference sequence). This CDR3 has 15 amino acids. V was pared by 4 bases and J by 3 bases, with 6 bases of the junction left unmatched. The CDR3 nucleotides are TGTGCCAGCAGCCCCCGGGCGGGGGGGGAAGAGACCCAGTACTTC. Its protein is CASSPRAGGEETQYF.

There are a few counts of this clone. This chain uses TRBV7-8 with TRBJ1-1, with D possibly matching TRBD1 (5 bases). Germline-derived CDR1 and CDR2 are SGHVS and FQNEAQ. The CDR3 extends over 17 amino acids. V lost 0 bases and J 5 bases, leaving 19 bases between the germline ends. The CDR3, as DNA: TGTGCCAGCAGCTTAGCGTGGAGGGGCATTGACGAAACTGAAGCTTTCTTT. Its translation: CASSLAWRGIDETEAFF.

The chain carries TRBV6-4 and TRBJ2-2, with a weak D call TRBD2 (6 bases). Deletions cut 5 bases from V and 1 base from J, with 8 bases between. CDR3 length equals 14 residues. Germline V CDR1 and CDR2: MRHNA, SNTAGT. The CDR3 loop is CASSLAWNTGELFF. The CDR3 nucleotides are TGTGCCAGCAGTCTAGCGTGGAACACCGGGGAGCTGTTTTTT.

V usage is TRBV6-2 or TRBV6-3 and J usage is TRBJ2-5, with 7 bases identical to TRBD1. The germline V gene encodes CDR1 MNHEY and CDR2 SVGEGT. V lost 2 bases to trimming and J lost 5 bases; unmatched junction nucleotides: 11. CDR3 length equals 16 residues. The CDR3 DNA follows: TGTGCCAGCAGTTACGCCCAGACAGGGACGTGGGAGACCCAGTACTTC. The encoded protein is CASSYAQTGTWETQYF.

V usage is TRBV9 and J usage is TRBJ2-3; TRBD2 aligns across 10 bases. Per germline, CDR1 SGDLS and CDR2 YYNGEE. CDR3 length: 16 residues. The junction had 7 bases not matched to a gene; V was cut back by 4 bases and J by 2 bases. The CDR3 region is CASSSWTSGFTDTQYF. CDR3 sequence (DNA): TGTGCCAGCAGCTCGTGGACTAGCGGATTCACAGATACGCAGTATTTT.

The chain uses TRBV16 and TRBJ1-5; 7 positions match TRBD1. The V and J ends lost 0 bases and 3 bases, in that order; junction bases with no gene match: 5. The CDR3 has 16 amino acids. CDR1 and CDR2 from the germline V gene are KGHSY and FQNENV. The CDR3 nucleotides read TGTGCCAGCAGCCAATCTACAGGACAGGACAATCAGCCCCAGCATTTT. This gives the protein CASSQSTGQDNQPQHF. The variable domain in full, with the rest retrieved from reference TRBV16 and TRBJ1-5, is GEEVAQTPKHLVRGEGQKAKLYCAPIKGHSYVFWYQQVLKNEFKFLISFQNENVFDETGMPKERFSAKCLPNSPCSLEIQATKLEDSAVYFCASSQSTGQDNQPQHFGDGTRLSIL.

V is TRBV5-6 and J is TRBJ1-1, with 8 positions matching TRBD1. The CDR3 extends over 12 amino acids. Trimming cost V 4 bases and J 8 bases; bases outside gene matches: 4. Germline values: CDR1 SGHDT, CDR2 YYEEEE. CDR3 coding DNA: TGTGCCAGCAGCCCCGGACAGGGAGAAGCTTTCTTT. Protein sequence: CASSPGQGEAFF.